The 27 T cell receptor beta chains presented below share a single source sample, sequenced in a study of cytomegalovirus exposure and HLA in healthy donors. Researchers ran the PCR with 60 Vbeta and 13 Jbeta primers. Using immunoSEQ multiplex PCR, the repertoire was profiled, and TCRdb retains in-frame clones only, with some absent. The sample includes fewer than 65,000 clones, roughly 70% of them seen just once. The material sequenced was PBMCs. The source is a man aged 50 to 60 in good health and CMV-seronegative.

The V and J genes are TRBV10-2 and TRBJ2-5, with 10 bases aligning to TRBD2. The CDR3 contains 14 residues. V was clipped by 5 bases and J by 1 base; unmatched bases: 1. Germline values: CDR1 WSHSY, CDR2 SAAADI. The CDR3 reads CASSIAGGQETQYF. In DNA, the CDR3 is TGCGCCAGCAGTATAGCGGGGGGCCAAGAGACCCAGTACTTC.

This chain links TRBV7-9 with TRBJ1-5, with a tentative D call TRBD1 (6 bases). V was clipped by 6 bases and J by 4 bases, with 13 bases between them. From germline, CDR1 is SEHNR and CDR2 FQNEAQ (reference sequence). The CDR3 length is 14 residues. CDR3 bases: TGTGCCAGCAGTGGGGGCCCTGCAAATCAGCCCCAGCATTTT. It yields the protein CASSGGPANQPQHF.

The V and J genes are TRBV9 and TRBJ2-1; the match to TRBD1 covers 7 bases. The ends lost 7 bases at V and 5 bases at J; junction bases unmatched: 6. The CDR3 has 13 residues. Germline values: CDR1 SGDLS, CDR2 YYNGEE. The CDR3 DNA is TGTGCCAGCGGGGGACAGCCTCACAATGAGCAGTTCTTC. It codes for CASGGQPHNEQFF.

The chain has TRBV14 and TRBJ2-1; 7 nucleotides agree with TRBD2. The CDR3 loop spans 16 amino acids. J lost 2 bases, V lost 0 bases, and 4 bases had no gene match. The germline V gene has CDR1 SGHDN and CDR2 FVKESK. The CDR3 reads CASSQEESGAYNEQFF. CDR3 coding DNA: TGTGCCAGCAGCCAAGAGGAAAGCGGGGCCTACAATGAGCAGTTCTTC. Based on the CDR3 plus reference TRBV14 and TRBJ2-1, the full variable domain is EAGVTQFPSHSVIEKGQTVTLRCDPISGHDNLYWYRRVMGKEIKFLLHFVKESKQDESGMPNNRFLAERTGGTYSTLKVQPAELEDSGVYFCASSQEESGAYNEQFFGPGTRLTVL.

The rearrangement joins TRBV11-3 to TRBJ2-5, with 10 bases that match TRBD2. The junction had 6 bases not matched to a gene; V was cut back by 3 bases and J by 5 bases. CDR3 size: 15 residues. Per the germline V gene, CDR1 is SGHNT and CDR2 is YENEEA. Here the CDR3 reads CASSLNSGGMETQYF. CDR3 coding DNA: TGTGCCAGCAGCTTGAATAGCGGGGGGATGGAGACCCAGTACTTC.

The chain recombines TRBV5-4 with TRBJ1-2; D possibly corresponds to TRBD1 (6 bases). Germline lookup yields CDR1 SGHNT and CDR2 YYREEE (reference sequence). The CDR3 extends over 13 amino acids. Trimming took off 2 bases at V and 4 bases at J, with 9 bases between the two ends. In nucleotides, the CDR3 is TGTGCCAGCAGCTTCCGGGACACCTATGGCTACACCTTC. Its translation is CASSFRDTYGYTF.

This clone was found a few times. V is TRBV4-2 and J is TRBJ2-3; D is unresolved. Germline loops: CDR1 LGHNA, CDR2 YNFKEQ. V lost 0 bases and J 10 bases, leaving 11 bases between the germline ends. The CDR3 is made up of 13 amino acids. The CDR3 loop is CASSQERLEAQYF. In nucleotides, the CDR3 is TGTGCCAGCAGCCAAGAACGTCTAGAGGCGCAGTATTTT.

This rearrangement joins TRBV7-9 to TRBJ2-2; D may be TRBD1 (6 bases). V lost 5 bases and J 1 base, leaving 8 bases between the germline ends. This CDR3 contains 14 residues. CDR1 is SEHNR and CDR2 is FQNEAQ in the germline V gene (reference sequence). The DNA for the CDR3 is TGTGCCAGCAGCCCGGACAGGAACACCGGGGAGCTGTTTTTT. Translating it yields CASSPDRNTGELFF.

V gene TRBV6-6 combines with J gene TRBJ2-7; D unclear. V was cut by 7 bases and J by 2 bases, with 15 bases left in between. This CDR3 is 14 amino acids long. CDR1 is MNHNY and CDR2 is SVGAGI in the germline V gene (reference sequence). This CDR3 is CASTHQTQPYEQYF. CDR3 nucleotides: TGTGCCAGCACCCACCAGACACAACCCTACGAGCAGTACTTC.

The chain joins TRBV2 to TRBJ2-1; 8 nucleotides align to TRBD1. Germline V gives CDR1 SNHLY, CDR2 FYNNEI. With 8 bases clipped from V and 14 bases from J, the junction kept 11 bases outside the gene matches. CDR3 length equals 12 residues. The CDR3 DNA sequence: TGTGCCAGCGGAGAGGTGGACAGGGCAGAGTTCTTC. Residues: CASGEVDRAEFF.

This clone was recorded only once. The chain joins TRBV4-1 to TRBJ2-1, with D possibly TRBD1 on 5 matching bases. The CDR3 runs to 16 residues. Germline CDR1 and CDR2: MGHRA and YSYEKL. The V and J ends lost 3 bases and 0 bases respectively, with 12 bases between them. The CDR3 spells CASSHPTGLSYNEQFF. As DNA, the CDR3 is TGCGCCAGCAGCCACCCAACAGGCCTCTCCTACAATGAGCAGTTCTTC.

This clone came up a few times. The chain recombines TRBV5-4 with TRBJ2-2; TRBD1 matches 8 bases. J lost 4 bases, V lost 4 bases, and 9 bases had no gene match. The length of the CDR3 is 16 residues. Germline V lookup: CDR1 SGHNT, CDR2 YYREEE (reference sequence). In DNA form, the CDR3 reads TGTGCCAGCAGCGCCAAGGACAGGGTAGCCACCGGGGAGCTGTTTTTT. Amino acid sequence: CASSAKDRVATGELFF.

Only a few counts were recorded for this clone. V gene TRBV5-1 combines with J gene TRBJ2-2; D possibly corresponds to TRBD2 (5 bases). This CDR3 is built from 14 residues. In germline, CDR1 is SGHRS, CDR2 YFSETQ. Trimming removed 5 bases from V and 1 base from J, with 9 bases in between. The CDR3 nucleotides are TGCGCCAGCAGAGAAGCGGTGAACACCGGGGAGCTGTTTTTT. This codes for CASREAVNTGELFF.

The rearrangement uses TRBV29-1 and TRBJ2-1; TRBD2 matches 10 bases. The CDR3 consists of 14 residues. Looked up from germline, CDR1 is SQVTM and CDR2 is ANQGSEA. With V trimmed by 6 bases and J by 3 bases, 5 bases remained unmatched. The CDR3 sequence is CSVRRTSGYNEQFF. The CDR3 nucleotides are TGCAGCGTCCGTAGGACTAGCGGCTACAATGAGCAGTTCTTC.

CDR3 residues: CASTIPAGGRDEQYF. The CDR3 bases are TGTGCCAGCACCATACCGGCGGGGGGGCGCGACGAGCAGTACTTC. The gene calls are TRBV6-1 and TRBJ2-7; TRBD2 matches at 9 bases. The CDR3 is made up of 15 amino acids. Trimming cost V 7 bases and J 5 bases; bases outside gene matches: 12. Germline CDR1 reads MNHNS; CDR2 reads SASEGT.

This clone was seen a few times. The V and J genes are TRBV29-1 and TRBJ2-7; TRBD1 aligns across 9 bases. Germline V gives CDR1 SQVTM, CDR2 ANQGSEA. V shed 0 bases and J 5 bases; nucleotides not matched to a gene: 14. CDR3 length equals 17 residues. CDR3: CSVEDSPGTGIVNEQYF. CDR3 sequence (DNA): TGCAGCGTTGAAGATAGCCCTGGGACAGGGATAGTAAACGAGCAGTACTTC.

The chain uses TRBV5-1 and TRBJ2-2, with 7 bases that match TRBD2. The CDR3 totals 16 residues. Per germline, CDR1 SGHRS and CDR2 YFSETQ. The V and J ends lost 3 bases and 2 bases, in that order; junction bases with no gene match: 7. The CDR3 coding sequence is TGCGCCAGCAGCTGGACGTCGGGGGGAAACACCGGGGAGCTGTTTTTT. Protein product: CASSWTSGGNTGELFF. Together with reference TRBV5-1 and TRBJ2-2, the CDR3 gives the full variable domain: KAGVTQTPRYLIKTRGQQVTLSCSPISGHRSVSWYQQTPGQGLQFLFEYFSETQRNKGNFPGRFSGRQFSNSRSEMNVSTLELGDSALYLCASSWTSGGNTGELFFGEGSRLTVL.

The chain carries TRBV12-5 and TRBJ2-3; D not certain. Trimming removed 6 bases at V and 8 bases at J, with 12 bases between. Germline V gene data show CDR1 as LGHNT and CDR2 as FRNRAP. This CDR3 has 12 residues. The CDR3 loop reads CASGTAPGTQYF. DNA of the CDR3: TGTGCTAGTGGGACCGCACCAGGTACGCAGTATTTT.

This clone turned up a few times. The chain carries TRBV4-1 and TRBJ1-2, with a tentative D call TRBD1 (5 bases). Germline V gene data show CDR1 as MGHRA and CDR2 as YSYEKL. The CDR3 loop spans 13 amino acids. Trimming removed 3 bases at V and 8 bases at J, with 13 bases between. CDR3 residues: CASSHPAGWGYTF. The CDR3 coding sequence is TGCGCCAGCAGCCACCCCGCAGGGTGGGGCTACACCTTC.

The chain links TRBV19 to TRBJ1-4; 8 nucleotides agree with TRBD1. After removal of 4 bases from V and 2 bases from J, the junction contained 3 bases not matched to a gene. This CDR3 is 15 amino acids long. Per germline, CDR1 LNHDA and CDR2 SQIVND (reference sequence). The CDR3 spells CASSTQGATNEKLFF. The CDR3 DNA reads TGTGCCAGTAGTACGCAGGGGGCGACTAATGAAAAACTGTTTTTT.

Here the CDR3 DNA reads TGTGCCAGCGATTTCCATAGGAGCTCCTACGAGCAGTACTTC. It specifies CASDFHRSSYEQYF. The genes are TRBV6-1 and TRBJ2-7; D not certain. The length of the CDR3 is 14 residues. The V gene's germline CDR1 is MNHNS and CDR2 SASEGT. The V end lost 8 bases, the J end lost 0 bases, and 14 bases lay between the germline ends.

This clone turned up a few times. This chain connects TRBV7-2 to TRBJ2-5, with D maybe TRBD1 (5 bases). The CDR3 runs 13 residues. The germline V gene has CDR1 SGHTA and CDR2 FQGNSA. V lost 1 base, J lost 5 bases, and 8 bases lay in between. CDR3 region: CASSLGRAETQYF. In nucleotides, the CDR3 is TGTGCCAGCAGCTTAGGCAGGGCCGAGACCCAGTACTTC.

The chain employs TRBV29-1 and TRBJ1-5; D possibly corresponds to TRBD1 (6 bases). V lost 4 bases, J lost 5 bases, and 12 bases lay in between. The CDR3 loop spans 13 amino acids. The germline gives CDR1 SQVTM, CDR2 ANQGSEA. CDR3: CSVARGPYQPQHF. Written as DNA, the CDR3 is TGCAGCGTTGCCAGGGGCCCTTATCAGCCCCAGCATTTT.

The chain is built from TRBV2 and TRBJ2-3; weak D call: TRBD2 (6 bases). CDR3 length: 11 amino acids. Looked up from germline, CDR1 is SNHLY and CDR2 is FYNNEI. Trimming shortened V by 6 bases and J by 10 bases, and 11 bases separated the two germline ends. The CDR3 DNA reads as TGTGCCAGCAGGGAGGGGCAGGCGCAGTATTTT. This sequence encodes CASREGQAQYF.

CDR3 in amino acids: CASSLFRESTGNTIYF. The CDR3, as DNA: TGTGCCAGCAGCCTTTTTCGGGAATCTACTGGAAACACCATATATTTT. V gene TRBV9 combines with J gene TRBJ1-3; D gene uncertain. CDR1 and CDR2 from the germline V gene are SGDLS and YYNGEE. The germline V and J ends were trimmed by 4 bases and 2 bases, with 16 bases remaining between them. The length of the CDR3 is 16 residues.

The chain joins TRBV2 to TRBJ1-6; D is perhaps TRBD1 (5 bases). Deletions cut 3 bases from V and 10 bases from J, with 16 bases between. The CDR3 runs to 15 residues. The germline V gene encodes CDR1 SNHLY and CDR2 FYNNEI. CDR3 in DNA: TGTGCCAGCAGTGATGGGCCAGGGATGTCATCACCCCTCCACTTT. Translation gives CASSDGPGMSSPLHF.

The chain joins TRBV9 to TRBJ2-7; 9 bases line up with TRBD1. The CDR3 sequence is 11 residues long. The junction had 4 bases not matched to a gene; V was cut back by 3 bases and J by 12 bases. Germline lookup yields CDR1 SGDLS and CDR2 YYNGEE. The CDR3 nucleotides are TGTGCCAGCAGCGCGGGACAGGGCCGGTACTTC. Translation: CASSAGQGRYF.